The 22 T cell receptor beta chains given below trace back to one sample, sequenced in a study of blood T cell repertoires in COVID-19. The protocol was immunoSEQ multiplex PCR, while the TCRdb copy is restricted to in-frame clones and leaves out a portion. The sample comprises 180,000 or so clones, roughly 87% of which are singletons, and around 1.2% rests with the top ten. Sequenced input: PBMCs or T cells enriched from blood (not recorded which). All receptors come from a human donor with acute COVID-19. The donor label of this sample is uncertain.

This clone was observed a single time. The chain uses TRBV2 and TRBJ2-1; 11 positions match TRBD2. The CDR3 contains 17 residues. V lost 8 bases, J lost 0 bases, and 9 bases stayed unmatched. Per germline, CDR1 SNHLY and CDR2 FYNNEI. DNA for the CDR3: TGTGCCAGCGGAAGACTAGCGGGGTCTTACTCCTACAATGAGCAGTTCTTC. Translation gives CASGRLAGSYSYNEQFF.

This clone has a single count. The rearrangement joins TRBV27 to TRBJ2-5; 9 nucleotides line up with TRBD1. The length of the CDR3 is 13 residues. Germline assignment: CDR1 MNHEY and CDR2 SMNVEV (reference sequence). The junction had 1 base not matched to a gene; V was cut back by 4 bases and J by 4 bases. The CDR3 region is CASSSTGGETQYF. Here the CDR3 DNA reads TGTGCCAGCAGTTCGACAGGGGGAGAGACCCAGTACTTC.

This clone is a singleton in its sample. The chain carries TRBV10-2 and TRBJ1-5, with D perhaps matching TRBD1 (5 bases). CDR1 is WSHSY and CDR2 is SAAADI in the germline V gene. The length of the CDR3 is 16 residues. Trimming removed 0 bases at V and 3 bases at J, with 12 bases between. The CDR3 DNA reads as TGCGCCAGCAGTGAGTCGACGGGACTGCACAATCAGCCCCAGCATTTT. Translation: CASSESTGLHNQPQHF.

The V and J genes are TRBV5-6 and TRBJ1-1; 8 nucleotides match TRBD1. The CDR3 runs 15 residues. Germline CDR1 and CDR2: SGHDT and YYEEEE. Germline trimming cut 1 base from V and 6 bases from J; bases unmatched to any gene: 8. CDR3 sequence: CASSLPGGFISEAFF. The CDR3 nucleotides read TGTGCCAGCAGCTTGCCAGGGGGCTTCATCTCTGAAGCTTTCTTT.

This chain uses TRBV19 with TRBJ2-7, with a tentative D call TRBD1 (6 bases). V lost 6 bases and J 0 bases, leaving 21 bases between the germline ends. The CDR3 is made up of 17 amino acids. Germline CDR1 LNHDA, CDR2 SQIVND (reference sequence). The CDR3, as DNA: TGTGCCAGTAGCCATAGCCCCAGGGGCTTCATCTCCTACGAGCAGTACTTC. Protein sequence: CASSHSPRGFISYEQYF.

The sample holds a few counts of this clone. The rearrangement uses TRBV16 and TRBJ2-6, with D hard to call. This CDR3 spans 16 amino acids. CDR1 is KGHSY and CDR2 is FQNENV in the germline V gene. V lost 4 bases, J lost 0 bases, and 10 bases lay in between. The CDR3 DNA follows: TGTGCCAGCAGCCTTTATCGGTTCTCTGGGGCCAACGTCCTGACTTTC. Translating it yields CASSLYRFSGANVLTF.

V usage is TRBV12-5 and J usage is TRBJ1-3; the D gene is possibly TRBD1 (5 bases). The CDR3 runs to 15 residues. CDR1 and CDR2 from the germline V gene are LGHNT and FRNRAP. V lost 5 bases, J lost 6 bases, and 17 bases lay in between. The CDR3 region has the DNA TGTGCTAGTGGTCCGGCAAAAGGGGCGGAAAACACCATATATTTT. Its protein is CASGPAKGAENTIYF.

The chain has TRBV24-1 and TRBJ2-2; D is undetermined. V was pared by 8 bases and J by 6 bases, with 6 bases between. The germline gives CDR1 KGHDR, CDR2 SFDVKD. This CDR3 is built from 11 residues. CDR3 coding DNA: TGTGCCACCATGGCATCCGGGGAGCTGTTTTTT. This translates into CATMASGELFF.

The rearrangement links TRBV27 to TRBJ1-6; 7 bases line up with TRBD1. This CDR3 has 14 amino acids. Germline-derived CDR1 and CDR2 are MNHEY and SMNVEV (reference sequence). With 7 bases clipped from V and 10 bases from J, the junction kept 10 bases outside the gene matches. In DNA form, the CDR3 reads TGTGCCAGCACCTTGGGGCAGGGACAGTCACCCCTCCACTTT. It translates to CASTLGQGQSPLHF.

The chain is built from TRBV21-1 and TRBJ2-7; no check of the table's D call, TRBD2, against the DNA was made. TRBV21-1 is assigned pseudogene status. CDR3 length: 20 amino acids. The chain's CDR3 is CASSKYPEGTRADISYEQYF. The CDR3 bases are TGTGCCAGCAGCAAGTACCCGGAGGGGACTAGAGCGGATATTTCCTACGAGCAGTACTTC.

This clone was found once. V gene TRBV18 combines with J gene TRBJ1-1; 7 positions agree with TRBD1. Germline-derived CDR1 and CDR2 are KGHSH and LQKENI. Germline trimming cut 4 bases from V and 4 bases from J; bases unmatched to any gene: 9. This CDR3 comprises 15 residues. The CDR3 spells CASSRTGVGFTEAFF. CDR3 sequence (DNA): TGTGCCAGCTCACGAACAGGGGTAGGATTCACTGAAGCTTTCTTT.

The rearrangement joins TRBV20-1 to TRBJ1-3, with D hard to call. CDR1 is DFQATT, CDR2 SNEGSKA, per germline (reference sequence). The V and J ends lost 3 bases and 0 bases respectively, with 6 bases between them. CDR3 length: 13 amino acids. CDR3: CSASFSSGNTIYF. CDR3 in DNA: TGCAGTGCTAGTTTCAGCTCTGGAAACACCATATATTTT.

The chain carries TRBV5-5 and TRBJ2-1; D gene unclear. Trimming took off 5 bases at V and 7 bases at J, with 19 bases between the two ends. Germline CDR1 is SGHKS and CDR2 is YYEKEE (reference sequence). This CDR3 has 15 amino acids. Written as DNA, the CDR3 is TGTGCCAGCAGTATTCTAGGTCTTCCTACGAATGAGCAGTTCTTC. It encodes CASSILGLPTNEQFF.

V usage is TRBV7-8 and J usage is TRBJ2-7; tentative D call: TRBD2 (7 bases). The CDR3 is made up of 14 amino acids. The V end was cut by 4 bases, the J end by 6 bases, with 16 bases between. Germline loops: CDR1 SGHVS, CDR2 FQNEAQ. CDR3 in DNA: TGTGCCAGCAGCTCCTACGGGGGCGGGGGCGAGCAGTACTTC. As protein: CASSSYGGGGEQYF.

This clone turned up a few times. The chain uses TRBV4-2 and TRBJ2-7; 9 nucleotides agree with TRBD2. The junction had 7 bases not matched to a gene; V was cut back by 3 bases and J by 4 bases. The CDR3 totals 15 residues. The germline CDR1 and CDR2 sequences are LGHNA and YNFKEQ. The CDR3 loop reads CASSQAPLAGYEQYF. DNA of the CDR3: TGTGCCAGCAGCCAGGCCCCACTAGCGGGTTACGAGCAGTACTTC.

This chain uses TRBV27 with TRBJ2-7; 8 bases match TRBD1. The CDR3 is made up of 17 amino acids. The germline gives CDR1 MNHEY, CDR2 SMNVEV (reference sequence). With V trimmed by 8 bases and J by 0 bases, 15 bases remained unmatched. CDR3 sequence reads: CASSSFIRTGYSYEQYF. CDR3 nucleotides: TGTGCCAGCTCTTCTTTTATTAGGACAGGGTACTCCTACGAGCAGTACTTC.

The rearrangement uses TRBV6-5 and TRBJ2-6; TRBD1 is a possible D gene (6 bases). Germline CDR1 and CDR2: MNHEY and SVGAGI. CDR3 length equals 16 residues. Trimming took 0 bases from V and 4 from J, leaving 10 bases between them. The CDR3 region has the DNA TGTGCCAGCAGTTACTCGCCAGGGGCCGGGGCCAACGTCCTGACTTTC. Translated, it gives CASSYSPGAGANVLTF.

This chain uses TRBV3-1 (or the pseudogene TRBV3-2) with TRBJ2-7; 9 positions match TRBD1. This CDR3 has 15 residues. Germline values: CDR1 LGHDT, CDR2 YNNKEL (reference sequence). V lost 1 base to trimming and J lost 4 bases; unmatched junction nucleotides: 5. The CDR3 is CASSQVPGQGYEQYF. As DNA, the CDR3 is TGTGCCAGCAGCCAAGTTCCGGGACAGGGTTACGAGCAGTACTTC.

This clone occurred once. V usage is TRBV5-1 and J usage is TRBJ2-1; D might be TRBD1 (5 bases). This CDR3 has 14 amino acids. V was pared by 1 base and J by 7 bases, with 12 bases between. Looked up from germline, CDR1 is SGHRS and CDR2 is YFSETQ. Written as DNA, the CDR3 is TGCGCCAGCAGCTTGCTGGGCAGGGCGAATGAGCAGTTCTTC. It specifies CASSLLGRANEQFF.

The J gene is TRBJ1-1, the V gene TRBV14; D unclear. The CDR3 spans 15 residues. Germline V gene data show CDR1 as SGHDN and CDR2 as FVKESK. The germline V and J ends were trimmed by 1 base and 4 bases, with 13 bases remaining between them. This CDR3 reads CASSQVTRGSTEAFF. CDR3 nucleotides: TGTGCCAGCAGCCAAGTCACCCGGGGATCCACTGAAGCTTTCTTT.

V gene TRBV30 combines with J gene TRBJ2-2; 7 bases match TRBD1. Trimming took 6 bases from V and 0 from J; bases not matched to a gene: 7. This CDR3 region has 15 residues. Germline CDR1 and CDR2: GTSNPN and SVGIG (reference sequence). The CDR3 nucleotides read TGTGCCTGCCTTACCGGGACAGCGAACACCGGGGAGCTGTTTTTT. Translated: CACLTGTANTGELFF.

The chain joins TRBV27 to TRBJ1-1; 8 nucleotides line up with TRBD1. Germline lookup yields CDR1 MNHEY and CDR2 SMNVEV (reference sequence). The V and J ends lost 7 bases and 1 base, in that order; junction bases with no gene match: 11. The CDR3 has 16 amino acids. CDR3 nucleotides: TGTGCCAGCATACGGACAGGGCGCCTGGGGAACACTGAAGCTTTCTTT. Translation: CASIRTGRLGNTEAFF.